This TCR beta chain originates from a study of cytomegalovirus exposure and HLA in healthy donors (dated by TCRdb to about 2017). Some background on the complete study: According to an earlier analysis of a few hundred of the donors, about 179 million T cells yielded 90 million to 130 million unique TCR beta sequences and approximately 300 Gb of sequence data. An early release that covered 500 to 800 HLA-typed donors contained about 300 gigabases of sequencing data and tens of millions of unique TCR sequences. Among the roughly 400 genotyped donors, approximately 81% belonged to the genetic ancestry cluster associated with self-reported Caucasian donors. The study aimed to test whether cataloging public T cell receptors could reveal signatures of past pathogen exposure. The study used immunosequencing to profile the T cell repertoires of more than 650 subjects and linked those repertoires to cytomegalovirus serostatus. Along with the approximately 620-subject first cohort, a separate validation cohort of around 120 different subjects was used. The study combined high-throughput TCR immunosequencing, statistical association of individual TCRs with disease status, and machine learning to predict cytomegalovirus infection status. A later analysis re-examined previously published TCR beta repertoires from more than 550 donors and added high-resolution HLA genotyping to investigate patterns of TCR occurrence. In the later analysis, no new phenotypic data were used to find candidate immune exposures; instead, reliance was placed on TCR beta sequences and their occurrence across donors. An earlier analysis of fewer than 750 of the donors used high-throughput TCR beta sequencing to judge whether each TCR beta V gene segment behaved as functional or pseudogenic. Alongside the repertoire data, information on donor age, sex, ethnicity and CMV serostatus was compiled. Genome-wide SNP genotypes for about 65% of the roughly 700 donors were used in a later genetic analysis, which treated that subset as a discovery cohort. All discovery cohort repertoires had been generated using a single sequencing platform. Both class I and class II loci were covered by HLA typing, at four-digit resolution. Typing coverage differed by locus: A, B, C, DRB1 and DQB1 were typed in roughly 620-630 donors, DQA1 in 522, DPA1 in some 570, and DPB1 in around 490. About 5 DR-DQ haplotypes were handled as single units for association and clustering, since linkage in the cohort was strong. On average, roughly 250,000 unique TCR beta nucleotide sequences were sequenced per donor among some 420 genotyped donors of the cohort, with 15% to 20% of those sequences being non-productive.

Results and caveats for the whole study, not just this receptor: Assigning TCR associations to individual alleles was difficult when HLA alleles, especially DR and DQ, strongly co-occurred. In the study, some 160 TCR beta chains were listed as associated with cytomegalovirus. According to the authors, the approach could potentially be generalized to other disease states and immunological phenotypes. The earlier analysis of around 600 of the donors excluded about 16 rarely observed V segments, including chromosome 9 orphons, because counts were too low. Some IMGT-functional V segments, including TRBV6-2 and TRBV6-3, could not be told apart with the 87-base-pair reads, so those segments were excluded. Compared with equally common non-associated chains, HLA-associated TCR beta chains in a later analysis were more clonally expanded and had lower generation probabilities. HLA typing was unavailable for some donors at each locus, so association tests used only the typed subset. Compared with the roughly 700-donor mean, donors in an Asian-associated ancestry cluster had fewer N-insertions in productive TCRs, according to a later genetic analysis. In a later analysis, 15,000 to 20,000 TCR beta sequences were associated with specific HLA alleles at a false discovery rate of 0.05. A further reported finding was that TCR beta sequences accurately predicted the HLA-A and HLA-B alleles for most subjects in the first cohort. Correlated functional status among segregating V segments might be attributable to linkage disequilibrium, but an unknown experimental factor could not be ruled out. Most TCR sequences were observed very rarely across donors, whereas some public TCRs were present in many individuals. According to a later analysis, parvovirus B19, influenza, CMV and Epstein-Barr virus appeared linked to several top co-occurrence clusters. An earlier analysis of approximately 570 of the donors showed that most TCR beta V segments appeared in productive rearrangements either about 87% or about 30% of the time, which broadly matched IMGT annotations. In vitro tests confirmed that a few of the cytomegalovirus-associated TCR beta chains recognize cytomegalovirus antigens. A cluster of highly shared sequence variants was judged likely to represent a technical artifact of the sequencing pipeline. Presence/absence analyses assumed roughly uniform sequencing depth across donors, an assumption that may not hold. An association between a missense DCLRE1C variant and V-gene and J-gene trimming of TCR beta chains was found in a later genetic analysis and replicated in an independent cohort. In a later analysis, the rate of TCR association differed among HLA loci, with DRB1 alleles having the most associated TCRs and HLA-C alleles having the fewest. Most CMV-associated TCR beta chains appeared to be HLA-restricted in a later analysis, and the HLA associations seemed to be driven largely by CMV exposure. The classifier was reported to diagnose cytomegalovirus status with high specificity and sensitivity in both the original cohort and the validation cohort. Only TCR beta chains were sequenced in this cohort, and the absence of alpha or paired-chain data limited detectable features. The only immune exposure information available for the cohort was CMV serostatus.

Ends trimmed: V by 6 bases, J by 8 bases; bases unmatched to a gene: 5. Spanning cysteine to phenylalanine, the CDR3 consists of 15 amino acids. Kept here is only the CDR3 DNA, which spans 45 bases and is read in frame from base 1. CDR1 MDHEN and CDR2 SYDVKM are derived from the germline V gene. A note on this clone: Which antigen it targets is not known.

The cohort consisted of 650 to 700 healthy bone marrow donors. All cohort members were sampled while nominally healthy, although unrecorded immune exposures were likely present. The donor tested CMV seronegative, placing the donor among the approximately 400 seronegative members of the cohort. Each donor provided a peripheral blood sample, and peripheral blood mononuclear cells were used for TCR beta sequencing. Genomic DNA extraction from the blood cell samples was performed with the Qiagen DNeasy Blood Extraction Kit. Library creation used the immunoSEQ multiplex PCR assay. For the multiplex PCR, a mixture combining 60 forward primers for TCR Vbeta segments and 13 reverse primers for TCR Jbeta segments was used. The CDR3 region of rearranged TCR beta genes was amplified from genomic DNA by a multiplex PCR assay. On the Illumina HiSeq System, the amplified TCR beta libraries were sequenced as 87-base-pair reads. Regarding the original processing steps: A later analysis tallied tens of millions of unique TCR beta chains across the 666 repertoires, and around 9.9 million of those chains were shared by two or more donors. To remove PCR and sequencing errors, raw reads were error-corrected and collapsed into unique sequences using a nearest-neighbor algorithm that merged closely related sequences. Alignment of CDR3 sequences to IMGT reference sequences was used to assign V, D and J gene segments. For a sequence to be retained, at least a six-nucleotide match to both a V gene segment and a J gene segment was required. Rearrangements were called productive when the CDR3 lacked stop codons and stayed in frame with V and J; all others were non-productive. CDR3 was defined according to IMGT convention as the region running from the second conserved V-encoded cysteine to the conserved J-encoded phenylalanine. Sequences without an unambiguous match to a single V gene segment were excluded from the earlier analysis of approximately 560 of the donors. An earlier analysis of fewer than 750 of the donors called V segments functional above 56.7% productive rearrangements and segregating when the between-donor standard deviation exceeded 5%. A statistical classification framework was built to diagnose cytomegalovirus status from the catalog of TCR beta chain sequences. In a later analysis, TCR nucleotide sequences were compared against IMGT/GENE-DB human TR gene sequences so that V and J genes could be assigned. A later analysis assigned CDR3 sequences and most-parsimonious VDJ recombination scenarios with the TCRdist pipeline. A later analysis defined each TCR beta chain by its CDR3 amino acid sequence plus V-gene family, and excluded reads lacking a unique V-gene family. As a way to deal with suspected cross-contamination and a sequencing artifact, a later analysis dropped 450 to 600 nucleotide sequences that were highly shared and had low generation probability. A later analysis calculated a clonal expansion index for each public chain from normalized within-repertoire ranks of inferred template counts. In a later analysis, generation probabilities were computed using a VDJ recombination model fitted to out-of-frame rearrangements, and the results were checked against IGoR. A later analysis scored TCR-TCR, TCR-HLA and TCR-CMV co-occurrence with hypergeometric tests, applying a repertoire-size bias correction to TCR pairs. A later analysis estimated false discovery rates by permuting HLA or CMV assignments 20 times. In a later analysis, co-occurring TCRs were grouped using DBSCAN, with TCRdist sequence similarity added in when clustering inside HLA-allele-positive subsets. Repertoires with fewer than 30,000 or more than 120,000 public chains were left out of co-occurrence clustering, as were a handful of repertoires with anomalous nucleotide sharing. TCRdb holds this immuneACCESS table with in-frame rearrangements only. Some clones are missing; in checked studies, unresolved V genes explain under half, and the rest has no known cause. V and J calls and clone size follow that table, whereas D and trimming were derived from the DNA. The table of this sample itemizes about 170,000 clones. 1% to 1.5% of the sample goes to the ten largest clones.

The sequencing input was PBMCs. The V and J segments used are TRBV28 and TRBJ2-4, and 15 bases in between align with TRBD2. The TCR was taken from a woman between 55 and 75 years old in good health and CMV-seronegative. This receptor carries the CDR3 CASSAGTSGRYIQYF. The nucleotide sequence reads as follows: TGTGCCAGCAGCGCCGGGACTAGCGGGAGGTACATTCAGTACTTC.